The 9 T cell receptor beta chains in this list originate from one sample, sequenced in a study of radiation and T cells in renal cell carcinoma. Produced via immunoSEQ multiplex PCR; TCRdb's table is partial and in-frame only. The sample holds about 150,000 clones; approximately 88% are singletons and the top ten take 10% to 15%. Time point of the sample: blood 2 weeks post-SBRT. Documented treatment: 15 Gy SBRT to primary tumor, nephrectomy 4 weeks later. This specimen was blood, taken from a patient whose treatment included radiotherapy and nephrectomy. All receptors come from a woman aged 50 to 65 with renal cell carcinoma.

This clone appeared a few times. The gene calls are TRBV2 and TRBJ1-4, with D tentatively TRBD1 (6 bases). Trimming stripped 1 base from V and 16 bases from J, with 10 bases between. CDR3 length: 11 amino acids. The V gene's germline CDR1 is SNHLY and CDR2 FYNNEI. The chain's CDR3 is CASSEGWGPFF. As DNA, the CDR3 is TGTGCCAGCAGTGAAGGGTGGGGGCCGTTTTTT.

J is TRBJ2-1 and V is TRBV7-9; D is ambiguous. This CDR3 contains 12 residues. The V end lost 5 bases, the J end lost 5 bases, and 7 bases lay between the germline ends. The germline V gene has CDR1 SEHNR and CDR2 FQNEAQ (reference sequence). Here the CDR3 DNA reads TGTGCCAGCAGCCACTCGGACAATGAGCAGTTCTTC. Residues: CASSHSDNEQFF.

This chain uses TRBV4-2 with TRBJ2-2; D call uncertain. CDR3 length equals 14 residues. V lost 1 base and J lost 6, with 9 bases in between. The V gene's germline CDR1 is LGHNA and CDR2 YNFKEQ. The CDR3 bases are TGTGCCAGCAGCCAAGCCGACTTACCCGGGGAGCTGTTTTTT. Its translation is CASSQADLPGELFF.

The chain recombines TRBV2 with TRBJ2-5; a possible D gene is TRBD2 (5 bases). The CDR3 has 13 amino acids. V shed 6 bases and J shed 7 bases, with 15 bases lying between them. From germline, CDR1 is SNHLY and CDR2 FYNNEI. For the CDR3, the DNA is TGTGCCAGCAGAGTACTAGTGTTGGGGACCCAGTACTTC. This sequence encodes CASRVLVLGTQYF.

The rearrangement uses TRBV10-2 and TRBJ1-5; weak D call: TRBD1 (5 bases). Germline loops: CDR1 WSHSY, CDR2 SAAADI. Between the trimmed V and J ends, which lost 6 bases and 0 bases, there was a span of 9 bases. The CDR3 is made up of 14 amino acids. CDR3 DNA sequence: TGCGCCAGCAGGACAGACCATAGCAATCAGCCCCAGCATTTT. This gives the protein CASRTDHSNQPQHF.

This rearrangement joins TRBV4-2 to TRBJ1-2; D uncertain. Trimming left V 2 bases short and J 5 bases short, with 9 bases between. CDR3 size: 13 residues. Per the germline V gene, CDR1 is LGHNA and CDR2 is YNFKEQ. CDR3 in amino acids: CASSQNGVYGYTF. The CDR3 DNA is TGTGCCAGCAGCCAAAACGGGGTTTATGGCTACACCTTC.

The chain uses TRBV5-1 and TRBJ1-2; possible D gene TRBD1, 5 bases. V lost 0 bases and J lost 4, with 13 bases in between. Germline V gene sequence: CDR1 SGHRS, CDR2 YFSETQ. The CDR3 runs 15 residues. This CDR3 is CASSLANQGVYGYTF. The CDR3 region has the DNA TGCGCCAGCAGCTTGGCCAACCAGGGCGTCTATGGCTACACCTTC.

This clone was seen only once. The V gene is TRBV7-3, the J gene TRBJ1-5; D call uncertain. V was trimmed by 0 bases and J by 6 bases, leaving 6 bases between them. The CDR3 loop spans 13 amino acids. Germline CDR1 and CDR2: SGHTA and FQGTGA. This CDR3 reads CASSLTKGQPQHF. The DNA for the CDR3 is TGTGCCAGCAGCTTAACGAAGGGTCAGCCCCAGCATTTT.

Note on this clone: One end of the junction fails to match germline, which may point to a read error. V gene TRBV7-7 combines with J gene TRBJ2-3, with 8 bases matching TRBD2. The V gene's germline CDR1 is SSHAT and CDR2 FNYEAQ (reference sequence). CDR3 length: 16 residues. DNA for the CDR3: TGTGCTAGCAGCCGGAGCGGGGGCCCCTTCACAGATACGCAGTATTTT. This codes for CASSRSGGPFTDTQYF. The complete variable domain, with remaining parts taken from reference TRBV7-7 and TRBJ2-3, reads GAGVSQSPRYKVTKRGQDVTLRCDPISSHATLYWYQQALGQGPEFLTYFNYEAQPDKSGLPSDRFSAERPEGSISTLTIQRTEQRDSAMYRCASSRSGGPFTDTQYFGPGTRLTVL.